One and the same sample provided the 9 T cell receptor beta chains below, sequenced in a study of control samples from healthy donors and cancer patients. TCRdb's table, derived via immunoSEQ multiplex PCR, lists solely in-frame clones and lacks some. The table records about 120,000 clones, roughly 92% of them present only once. The sample was blood. Every receptor here comes from a man aged 18-30 years in good health.

The CDR3, as DNA: TGTGCCAGTAGTATAGCTAGGACAGGGGTCTCCTATATTGCTGAGCAGTTCTTC. Protein sequence: CASSIARTGVSYIAEQFF. The chain employs TRBV19 and TRBJ2-1, with 9 nucleotides matching TRBD1. V trimming: 1 base; J trimming: 9 bases; junction bases outside the gene matches: 16. CDR3 length equals 18 residues. Germline V lookup: CDR1 LNHDA, CDR2 SQIVND (reference sequence).

In this sample, this clone turned up a few times. This chain links TRBV6-5 with TRBJ2-2; D tentatively reads TRBD1 or TRBD2 (5 bases each). The V and J ends lost 7 bases and 7 bases respectively, with 16 bases between them. The germline V gene has CDR1 MNHEY and CDR2 SVGAGI. The CDR3 is made up of 14 amino acids. As DNA, the CDR3 is TGTGCCAGCAAAGGGACCTTCCTCATCGGGGAGCTGTTTTTT. Protein product: CASKGTFLIGELFF.

The V gene is TRBV5-1, the J gene TRBJ1-2, with a weak D call TRBD1 (5 bases). CDR1 is SGHRS and CDR2 is YFSETQ in the germline V gene. Trimming removed 0 bases at V and 6 bases at J, with 12 bases between. The CDR3 has 14 amino acids. The CDR3 loop is CASSLGGRLDGYTF. CDR3 DNA: TGCGCCAGCAGCTTGGGGGGACGTCTTGATGGCTACACCTTC.

The V gene is TRBV4-2, the J gene TRBJ2-5; 12 bases line up with TRBD2. Germline trimming cut 3 bases from V and 1 base from J; bases unmatched to any gene: 6. CDR1 LGHNA and CDR2 YNFKEQ come from the germline V gene. CDR3 length: 17 residues. DNA for the CDR3: TGTGCCAGCAGCCAGACGGGACTAGCGGGCGGCCAAGAGACCCAGTACTTC. Its translation is CASSQTGLAGGQETQYF.

The chain carries TRBV6-1 and TRBJ2-4, with TRBD2 matching 8 bases. The junction had 2 bases not matched to a gene; V was cut back by 7 bases and J by 6 bases. Germline V gene sequence: CDR1 MNHNS, CDR2 SASEGT. The CDR3 runs 12 residues. In DNA form, the CDR3 reads TGTGCCAGCATCGGGGGGGGAAACATTCAGTACTTC. Amino acids: CASIGGGNIQYF.

CDR3 DNA: TGTGCCAGCAGCTCCAATCAGGGGCCCCTGCGGGATGAGCAGTTCTTC. Its translation: CASSSNQGPLRDEQFF. The chain carries TRBV13 and TRBJ2-1, with a weak D call TRBD1 (6 bases). Trimming left V 4 bases short and J 8 bases short, with 21 bases between. This CDR3 has 16 amino acids. The germline CDR1 and CDR2 sequences are PRHDT and FYEKMQ (reference sequence).

A single count supports this clone. The V gene is TRBV28, the J gene TRBJ1-2; the D is unclear. Germline CDR1 MDHEN, CDR2 SYDVKM. This CDR3 is built from 10 residues. Trimming shortened V by 6 bases and J by 3 bases, and 2 bases separated the two germline ends. The CDR3 region has the DNA TGTGCCAGCAGGGACTATGGCTACACCTTC. Amino acids: CASRDYGYTF.

The J gene is TRBJ1-3, the V gene TRBV5-1, with D possibly matching TRBD1 (6 bases). Trimming shortened V by 0 bases and J by 0 bases, and 13 bases separated the two germline ends. The CDR3 consists of 17 residues. Looked up from germline, CDR1 is SGHRS and CDR2 is YFSETQ. CDR3 bases: TGCGCCAGCAGCTTGGCCCTACAGGGAGCCTCTGGAAACACCATATATTTT. Its translation: CASSLALQGASGNTIYF.

This rearrangement joins TRBV19 to TRBJ1-1; 9 bases line up with TRBD1. Germline trimming cut 6 bases from V and 11 bases from J; bases unmatched to any gene: 13. There are 14 residues in the CDR3. The V gene's germline CDR1 is LNHDA and CDR2 SQIVND (reference sequence). CDR3 sequence reads: CASRIVSGTGLAFF. The CDR3 DNA is TGTGCCAGTAGGATCGTGTCAGGGACAGGGCTGGCTTTCTTT.